What follows are 5 T cell receptor beta chains derived from one specimen sequenced in a study of cytomegalovirus exposure and HLA in healthy donors. PCR was performed using 60 Vbeta and 13 Jbeta primers. Measured with immunoSEQ multiplex PCR; TCRdb has only the in-frame clones, and not every one. The sample has around 150,000 clones; around 79% are singletons. The sequenced material came from PBMCs. The receptor set was obtained from a woman between 40 and 50 years old in good health and CMV-seronegative.

In the case of this clone: Germline and junction disagree at one end, which may indicate a read error. The chain uses TRBV7-9 and TRBJ2-1; 8 bases are a match to TRBD2. CDR3 length: 17 residues. Germline CDR1 and CDR2: SEHNR and FQNEAQ (reference sequence). The CDR3 region is CSSSGSARGATYNEQFF. The DNA for the CDR3 is TGTTCCAGCAGCGGTTCCGCGCGGGGGGCGACCTACAATGAGCAGTTCTTC.

Here the CDR3 DNA reads TGTGCCAGCAGCGAATTTCGGACAGGCCCGAACACTGAAGCTTTCTTT. Protein: CASSEFRTGPNTEAFF. This chain connects TRBV5-4 to TRBJ1-1; 7 bases fit TRBD1. This CDR3 is built from 16 residues. V dropped 4 bases and J dropped 1; count of bases not matched to a gene: 10. Germline V gene lookup returns CDR1 SGHNT and CDR2 YYREEE (reference sequence).

The CDR3: CASSEGRGYTF. For the CDR3, the DNA is TGTGCCAGCAGTGAGGGCCGTGGCTACACCTTC. This chain links TRBV28 with TRBJ1-2; D call uncertain. Between the trimmed V and J ends, which lost 5 bases and 7 bases, there was a span of 8 bases. The CDR3 sequence is 11 residues long. The germline CDR1 and CDR2 sequences are MDHEN and SYDVKM.

The chain links TRBV5-4 to TRBJ2-5; 12 positions match TRBD1. V dropped 2 bases and J dropped 4; count of bases not matched to a gene: 6. The CDR3 contains 16 residues. Germline assignment: CDR1 SGHNT and CDR2 YYREEE (reference sequence). The DNA of the CDR3 is TGTGCCAGCAGCTTCGGGACAGGGGGCGGAGGAGAGACCCAGTACTTC. Its translation is CASSFGTGGGGETQYF. The complete variable domain, with remaining parts taken from reference TRBV5-4 and TRBJ2-5, reads ETGVTQSPTHLIKTRGQQVTLRCSSQSGHNTVSWYQQALGQGPQFIFQYYREEENGRGNFPPRFSGLQFPNYSSELNVNALELDDSALYLCASSFGTGGGGETQYFGPGTRLLVL.

V gene TRBV5-1 combines with J gene TRBJ2-2, with D perhaps TRBD2 (6 bases). The CDR3 has 16 amino acids. Germline-derived CDR1 and CDR2 are SGHRS and YFSETQ. Trimming pared 0 bases from V and 0 bases from J, leaving 9 bases between. The CDR3: CASSLAGASNTGELFF. The CDR3 DNA sequence: TGCGCCAGCAGCTTGGCGGGAGCCTCGAACACCGGGGAGCTGTTTTTT.